A selection of T cell receptor beta chains follows, all from one sample in a study of cytomegalovirus exposure and HLA in healthy donors. Produced via immunoSEQ multiplex PCR; TCRdb's table is partial and in-frame only. The sample comprises 200,000 to 300,000 clones, about nine tenths of which are singletons, and approximately 3.1% rests with the top ten. Sequenced: PBMCs. These receptors all come from a woman in her twenties or thirties in good health and CMV-seronegative. The CDR3 runs from the conserved cysteine through the conserved F or W. Each record gives: J gene, V gene, D gene, clone size, CDR3 protein, CDR3 DNA. A D gene is named only where the DNA matches it firmly. Some rows mark clone size as missing; the rest say once, few, many or name a class of expanded clone.

J gene: TRBJ1-2
V gene: TRBV28
D gene: -
clone size: -
CDR3 protein: CASYLNPGVYGYTF
CDR3 DNA: TGTGCCAGCTACTTAAATCCAGGGGTCTATGGCTACACCTTC

J gene: TRBJ2-7
V gene: TRBV15
D gene: TRBD2
clone size: -
CDR3 protein: CATSRDLGRDEQYF
CDR3 DNA: TGTGCCACCAGCAGAGACCTCGGGAGGGACGAGCAGTACTTC

J gene: TRBJ2-3
V gene: TRBV7-9
D gene: -
clone size: -
CDR3 protein: CASSLDRFSSTDTQYF
CDR3 DNA: TGTGCCAGCAGCCTTGACAGATTTTCTAGCACAGATACGCAGTATTTT

J gene: TRBJ2-2
V gene: TRBV10-2
D gene: -
clone size: -
CDR3 protein: CASSGTPGLGNTGELFF
CDR3 DNA: TGCGCCAGCAGTGGGACACCGGGACTCGGCAACACCGGGGAGCTGTTTTTT

J gene: TRBJ2-2
V gene: TRBV19
D gene: TRBD2
clone size: -
CDR3 protein: CASGTSGTGELFF
CDR3 DNA: TGTGCCAGTGGGACTAGTGGCACCGGGGAGCTGTTTTTT

J gene: TRBJ2-7
V gene: TRBV6-5
D gene: TRBD1
clone size: -
CDR3 protein: CASSQGTAYEQYF
CDR3 DNA: TGTGCCAGCAGTCAAGGGACAGCCTACGAGCAGTACTTC

J gene: TRBJ2-3
V gene: TRBV4-2
D gene: -
clone size: -
CDR3 protein: CASSQSNTRRSFSDTQYF
CDR3 DNA: TGTGCCAGCAGCCAATCCAATACGCGCAGGAGTTTCTCAGATACGCAGTATTTT

J gene: TRBJ2-4
V gene: TRBV28
D gene: TRBD1
clone size: -
CDR3 protein: CASSTGVNIQYF
CDR3 DNA: TGTGCCAGCAGTACAGGGGTGAACATTCAGTACTTC

J gene: TRBJ2-7
V gene: TRBV28
D gene: -
clone size: -
CDR3 protein: CASSLGGREQYF
CDR3 DNA: TGTGCCAGCAGTTTAGGGGGGCGGGAGCAGTACTTC

J gene: TRBJ2-2
V gene: TRBV5-4
D gene: -
clone size: -
CDR3 protein: CASSLPGELFF
CDR3 DNA: TGTGCCAGCAGCTTGCCCGGGGAGCTGTTTTTT

J gene: TRBJ2-7
V gene: TRBV5-1
D gene: TRBD2
clone size: -
CDR3 protein: CASSTRPGLVYEQYF
CDR3 DNA: TGCGCCAGCAGCACCCGCCCGGGACTAGTTTACGAGCAGTACTTC

J gene: TRBJ1-1
V gene: TRBV4-1
D gene: -
clone size: -
CDR3 protein: CASSQDGSGNTEAFF
CDR3 DNA: TGCGCCAGCAGCCAAGATGGGTCGGGGAACACTGAAGCTTTCTTT

J gene: TRBJ2-7
V gene: TRBV27
D gene: TRBD2
clone size: -
CDR3 protein: CASANLAGANYEQYF
CDR3 DNA: TGTGCCAGCGCGAACTTAGCGGGAGCTAACTACGAGCAGTACTTC

J gene: TRBJ1-5
V gene: TRBV6-1
D gene: -
clone size: -
CDR3 protein: CASSDRGGQPQHF
CDR3 DNA: TGTGCCAGCAGTGACAGGGGAGGGCAGCCCCAGCATTTT

J gene: TRBJ2-7
V gene: TRBV28
D gene: -
clone size: -
CDR3 protein: CASRPGGGGEQYF
CDR3 DNA: TGTGCCAGCCGGCCCGGAGGGGGGGGCGAGCAGTACTTC

J gene: TRBJ2-7
V gene: TRBV7-8
D gene: TRBD1
clone size: -
CDR3 protein: CASSLRGQGISYEQYF
CDR3 DNA: TGTGCCAGCAGCTTAAGAGGACAGGGTATTTCCTACGAGCAGTACTTC

J gene: TRBJ2-2
V gene: TRBV28
D gene: -
clone size: -
CDR3 protein: CASRLTANTGELFF
CDR3 DNA: TGTGCCAGCAGGCTTACAGCGAACACCGGGGAGCTGTTTTTT

J gene: TRBJ1-5
V gene: TRBV11-2
D gene: -
clone size: -
CDR3 protein: CASSLDGRPRSNQPQHF
CDR3 DNA: TGTGCCAGCAGCTTAGATGGACGGCCTAGGAGCAATCAGCCCCAGCATTTT

J gene: TRBJ1-4
V gene: TRBV19
D gene: TRBD1
clone size: -
CDR3 protein: CASSAWDSPNEKLFF
CDR3 DNA: TGTGCCAGTAGTGCTTGGGACAGCCCTAATGAAAAACTGTTTTTT

J gene: TRBJ2-2
V gene: TRBV7-9
D gene: -
clone size: -
CDR3 protein: CASFRENTGELFF
CDR3 DNA: TGTGCCAGCTTCAGGGAGAACACCGGGGAGCTGTTTTTT

J gene: TRBJ2-7
V gene: TRBV27
D gene: -
clone size: -
CDR3 protein: CASASADEQYF
CDR3 DNA: TGTGCCAGCGCCTCGGCTGACGAGCAGTACTTC

J gene: TRBJ2-3
V gene: TRBV5-4
D gene: -
clone size: -
CDR3 protein: CASSFPRTDTQYF
CDR3 DNA: TGTGCCAGCAGCTTTCCCCGCACAGATACGCAGTATTTT

J gene: TRBJ1-5
V gene: TRBV7-3
D gene: TRBD1
clone size: -
CDR3 protein: CASSLKDRGGNQPQHF
CDR3 DNA: TGTGCCAGCAGCTTAAAAGACAGGGGTGGCAATCAGCCCCAGCATTTT

J gene: TRBJ1-1
V gene: TRBV28
D gene: TRBD1
clone size: once
CDR3 protein: CASSFFLGDSRTTEAFF
CDR3 DNA: TGTGCCAGCAGTTTCTTCTTGGGGGACAGCAGAACCACTGAAGCTTTCTTT

J gene: TRBJ2-7
V gene: TRBV6-5
D gene: -
clone size: -
CDR3 protein: CASSFGTQRYEQYF
CDR3 DNA: TGTGCCAGCAGCTTTGGTACACAGCGCTACGAGCAGTACTTC

J gene: TRBJ1-4
V gene: TRBV28
D gene: TRBD1
clone size: once
CDR3 protein: CASSLYGTGNEKLFF
CDR3 DNA: TGTGCCAGCAGTTTATACGGGACAGGGAATGAAAAACTGTTTTTT

J gene: TRBJ2-7
V gene: TRBV6-1
D gene: TRBD1
clone size: few
CDR3 protein: CASSEGPGQGFLYEQYF
CDR3 DNA: TGTGCCAGCAGTGAAGGGCCCGGACAGGGTTTTCTCTACGAGCAGTACTTC

J gene: TRBJ2-5
V gene: TRBV5-1
D gene: -
clone size: once
CDR3 protein: CASSGDIPQETQYF
CDR3 DNA: TGCGCCAGCAGCGGGGACATTCCCCAAGAGACCCAGTACTTC

J gene: TRBJ2-7
V gene: TRBV14
D gene: TRBD2
clone size: -
CDR3 protein: CASSHVTSGSSYEQYF
CDR3 DNA: TGTGCCAGCAGCCATGTAACTAGCGGGAGTTCCTACGAGCAGTACTTC

J gene: TRBJ1-1
V gene: TRBV30
D gene: -
clone size: -
CDR3 protein: CAWSQQGRTEAFF
CDR3 DNA: TGTGCCTGGAGTCAACAGGGTAGGACTGAAGCTTTCTTT

J gene: TRBJ2-7
V gene: TRBV7-6
D gene: -
clone size: -
CDR3 protein: CASSFGGELAYEQYF
CDR3 DNA: TGTGCCAGCAGCTTTGGGGGCGAACTCGCCTACGAGCAGTACTTC

J gene: TRBJ2-1
V gene: TRBV7-9
D gene: -
clone size: -
CDR3 protein: CASSQTVPSNEQFF
CDR3 DNA: TGTGCCAGCAGCCAGACAGTCCCGTCCAATGAGCAGTTCTTC

J gene: TRBJ2-5
V gene: TRBV28
D gene: -
clone size: once
CDR3 protein: CASRYPGRQETQYF
CDR3 DNA: TGTGCCAGCAGATACCCCGGGCGGCAAGAGACCCAGTACTTC

J gene: TRBJ1-3
V gene: TRBV10-3
D gene: TRBD1
clone size: -
CDR3 protein: CAISESRDRGPGNTIYF
CDR3 DNA: TGTGCCATCAGTGAGTCGCGGGACAGGGGGCCTGGAAACACCATATATTTT

J gene: TRBJ1-5
V gene: TRBV28
D gene: TRBD1
clone size: -
CDR3 protein: CASSPQGQGSNQPQHF
CDR3 DNA: TGTGCCAGCAGCCCCCAGGGACAGGGGAGCAATCAGCCCCAGCATTTT

J gene: TRBJ1-5
V gene: TRBV10-3
D gene: -
clone size: -
CDR3 protein: CAISESIGGNQPQHF
CDR3 DNA: TGTGCCATCAGTGAGTCGATAGGTGGCAATCAGCCCCAGCATTTT

J gene: TRBJ2-2
V gene: TRBV12-5
D gene: -
clone size: once
CDR3 protein: CASGLGTSNSGPFTGELFF
CDR3 DNA: TGTGCTAGTGGTTTGGGGACCTCGAATTCGGGGCCATTCACCGGGGAGCTGTTTTTT

J gene: TRBJ1-2
V gene: TRBV4-3
D gene: TRBD1
clone size: -
CDR3 protein: CASSPDPQGVNYGYTF
CDR3 DNA: TGCGCCAGCAGCCCAGACCCCCAGGGGGTGAACTATGGCTACACCTTC

J gene: TRBJ2-3
V gene: TRBV5-4
D gene: -
clone size: -
CDR3 protein: CASSLGTSTDTQYF
CDR3 DNA: TGTGCCAGCAGCTTGGGGACGAGCACAGATACGCAGTATTTT

J gene: TRBJ2-1
V gene: TRBV13
D gene: TRBD2
clone size: -
CDR3 protein: CASSPPGRTYNEQFF
CDR3 DNA: TGTGCCAGCAGCCCCCCCGGGAGGACCTACAATGAGCAGTTCTTC

J gene: TRBJ1-5
V gene: TRBV28
D gene: -
clone size: -
CDR3 protein: CASSLVGGNQPQHF
CDR3 DNA: TGTGCCAGCAGTTTAGTGGGAGGCAATCAGCCCCAGCATTTT

J gene: TRBJ2-5
V gene: TRBV25-1
D gene: -
clone size: -
CDR3 protein: CASAMGLVETQYF
CDR3 DNA: TGTGCCAGCGCAATGGGGCTCGTGGAGACCCAGTACTTC

J gene: TRBJ1-3
V gene: TRBV28
D gene: -
clone size: -
CDR3 protein: CASSFSGRGNTIYF
CDR3 DNA: TGTGCCAGCAGTTTTTCGGGAAGAGGAAACACCATATATTTT

J gene: TRBJ1-1
V gene: TRBV5-4
D gene: TRBD1
clone size: -
CDR3 protein: CASSWTGWNTEAFF
CDR3 DNA: TGTGCCAGCAGCTGGACAGGGTGGAACACTGAAGCTTTCTTT

J gene: TRBJ2-1
V gene: TRBV4-2
D gene: -
clone size: -
CDR3 protein: CASSILAASSNEQFF
CDR3 DNA: TGTGCCAGCAGCATACTAGCCGCATCCTCCAATGAGCAGTTCTTC

J gene: TRBJ2-1
V gene: TRBV25-1
D gene: TRBD1
clone size: -
CDR3 protein: CASSGAGQGNYNEQFF
CDR3 DNA: TGTGCCAGCAGTGGGGCGGGACAGGGCAACTACAATGAGCAGTTCTTC

J gene: TRBJ2-7
V gene: TRBV19
D gene: TRBD2
clone size: -
CDR3 protein: CASSPGTSGSYEQYF
CDR3 DNA: TGTGCCAGTAGTCCCGGGACTAGCGGCTCCTACGAGCAGTACTTC

J gene: TRBJ2-6
V gene: TRBV7-2
D gene: TRBD1
clone size: once
CDR3 protein: CASRRTGGAGANVLTF
CDR3 DNA: TGTGCCAGCAGGCGGACAGGGGGCGCTGGGGCCAACGTCCTGACTTTC

J gene: TRBJ1-1
V gene: TRBV7-3
D gene: -
clone size: -
CDR3 protein: CASSLLGGNTEAFF
CDR3 DNA: TGTGCCAGCAGCCTCCTGGGGGGGAACACTGAAGCTTTCTTT

J gene: TRBJ2-3
V gene: TRBV4-3
D gene: TRBD2
clone size: once
CDR3 protein: CASSPTGTSGRAGDTQYF
CDR3 DNA: TGCGCCAGCAGCCCAACGGGGACTAGCGGGAGGGCCGGAGATACGCAGTATTTT

J gene: TRBJ2-3
V gene: TRBV5-6
D gene: TRBD1
clone size: -
CDR3 protein: CASSWPRQGLDTQYF
CDR3 DNA: TGTGCCAGCAGCTGGCCAAGACAGGGTCTAGATACGCAGTATTTT